These 7 T cell receptor beta chains came from one sample sequenced in a study of a mutant IDH1 vaccine in newly diagnosed glioma. Produced via immunoSEQ multiplex PCR; TCRdb's table is partial and in-frame only. The data contain roughly 50,000 clones, roughly 80% of them singletons. Time point meaning: baseline, week 1 (first vaccination visit). The sample's treatment: pre-vaccination baseline after standard-of-care therapy. The sample in question was PBMCs, obtained from a glioma patient treated with radiotherapy, temozolomide or both. Source of these receptors: a man between 18 and 29 years old with glioma.

V gene TRBV9 combines with J gene TRBJ1-4; D unclear. Germline-derived CDR1 and CDR2 are SGDLS and YYNGEE. This CDR3 has 13 amino acids. V lost 4 bases to trimming and J lost 11 bases, with 15 bases between them. CDR3 in amino acids: CASSSGGRGKLFF. CDR3 sequence (DNA): TGTGCCAGCAGCTCCGGCGGCCGCGGGAAACTGTTTTTT. The full variable domain, in which reference TRBV9 and TRBJ1-4 provide the parts outside the CDR3, is DSGVTQTPKHLITATGQRVTLRCSPRSGDLSVYWYQQSLDQGLQFLIQYYNGEERAKGNILERFSAQQFPDLHSELNLSSLELGDSALYFCASSSGGRGKLFFGSGTQLSVL.

This chain connects TRBV5-1 to TRBJ1-4; 7 nucleotides agree with TRBD1. With 4 bases clipped from V and 4 bases from J, the junction kept 7 bases outside the gene matches. This CDR3 contains 15 residues. Germline CDR1 SGHRS, CDR2 YFSETQ. CDR3 sequence: CASSTTNRGNEKLFF. The CDR3 DNA is TGCGCCAGCAGCACTACTAACAGGGGTAATGAAAAACTGTTTTTT.

The rearrangement uses TRBV27 and TRBJ1-2; TRBD1 matches 7 bases. CDR1 is MNHEY and CDR2 is SMNVEV in the germline V gene (reference sequence). CDR3 length equals 13 residues. Trimming at V came to 0 bases and at J to 7 bases, leaving 2 bases not matched to a gene. The DNA for the CDR3 is TGTGCCAGCAGTTTATCAGGGGGCCGTGGCTACACCTTC. Encoded protein: CASSLSGGRGYTF.

This chain connects TRBV30 to TRBJ2-5; 7 bases are shared with TRBD2. Trimming at V came to 0 bases and at J to 6 bases, leaving 7 bases not matched to a gene. Germline lookup yields CDR1 GTSNPN and CDR2 SVGIG (reference sequence). CDR3 length equals 14 residues. The CDR3 sequence: CAWSVGSSGKTQYF. The CDR3 bases are TGTGCCTGGAGTGTGGGATCTAGCGGAAAGACCCAGTACTTC.

This clone was seen only a few times. The chain has TRBV15 and TRBJ1-4; D is perhaps TRBD1 (5 bases). This CDR3 is built from 14 residues. V was trimmed by 5 bases and J by 2 bases, leaving 9 bases between them. Germline V gene data show CDR1 as LNHNV and CDR2 as YYDKDF (reference sequence). For the CDR3, the DNA is TGTGCCACCAGCCGCGGGGCGACTAATGAAAAACTGTTTTTT. Translation: CATSRGATNEKLFF.

The gene calls are TRBV7-2 and TRBJ1-3; maybe TRBD1 (5 bases). CDR3 length: 13 amino acids. From germline, CDR1 is SGHTA and CDR2 FQGNSA. V was cut by 0 bases and J by 11 bases, with 11 bases left in between. CDR3 sequence reads: CASSLAGGVAIYF. DNA for the CDR3: TGTGCCAGCAGCTTAGCGGGGGGGGTAGCCATATATTTT.

This chain connects TRBV15 to TRBJ2-3; 7 bases are a match to TRBD2. This CDR3 spans 15 amino acids. Germline V gene data show CDR1 as LNHNV and CDR2 as YYDKDF (reference sequence). V lost 6 bases and J lost 3; bases outside the gene matches: 9. CDR3 region: CATRLGGVTTDTQYF. The CDR3 DNA is TGTGCCACCAGGTTGGGGGGGGTAACAACAGATACGCAGTATTTT.